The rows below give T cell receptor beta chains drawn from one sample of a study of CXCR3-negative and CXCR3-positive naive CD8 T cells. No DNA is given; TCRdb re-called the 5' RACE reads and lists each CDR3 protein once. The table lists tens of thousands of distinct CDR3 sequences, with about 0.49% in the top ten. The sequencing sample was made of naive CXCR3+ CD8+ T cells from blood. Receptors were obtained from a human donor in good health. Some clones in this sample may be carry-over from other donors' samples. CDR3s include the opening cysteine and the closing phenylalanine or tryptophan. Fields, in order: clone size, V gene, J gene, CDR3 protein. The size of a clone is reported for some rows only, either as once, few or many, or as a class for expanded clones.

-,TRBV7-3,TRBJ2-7,CASSLTWGQAAYEQYF
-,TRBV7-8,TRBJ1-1,CASSSYTTNTEAFF
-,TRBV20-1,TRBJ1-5,CSARQHNQPQHF
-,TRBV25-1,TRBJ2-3,CASSDHLSVTDTQYF
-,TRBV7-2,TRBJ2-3,CASSLQGGLSADTQYF
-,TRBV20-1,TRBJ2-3,CSARTSGGANTDTQYF
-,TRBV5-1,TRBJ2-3,CASSLEVQPEGDTQYF
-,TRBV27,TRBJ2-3,CASRTSTDTQYF
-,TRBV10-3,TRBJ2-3,CAISESLAPDTQYF
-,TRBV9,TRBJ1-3,CASRPGSSSGNTIYF
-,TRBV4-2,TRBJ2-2,CASSPPASGGDTGELFF
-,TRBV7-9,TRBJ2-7,CASSAPAGYEQYF
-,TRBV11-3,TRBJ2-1,CASSPREGGRDNEQFF
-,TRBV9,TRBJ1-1,CASSAWGTENTEAFF
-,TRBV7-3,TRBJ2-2,CASSLQGANTGELFF
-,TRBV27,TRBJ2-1,CASSLDESGLYNEQLF
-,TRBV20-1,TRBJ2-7,CSAYGLAETSYEQYF
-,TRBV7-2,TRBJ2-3,CASSTNGGTDTQYF
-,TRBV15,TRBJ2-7,CATRGTESYEQYF
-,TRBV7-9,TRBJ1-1,CASSLPGPDTEAFF
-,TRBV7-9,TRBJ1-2,CASPGDNYGYTF
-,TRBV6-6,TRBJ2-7,CASSSNPDRVGEQYF
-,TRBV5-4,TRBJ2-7,CASSWGTDDEQYF
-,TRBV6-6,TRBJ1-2,CASSYSTRNYGYTF
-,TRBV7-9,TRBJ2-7,CAVSGSYEQYF
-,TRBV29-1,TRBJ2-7,CSVEDRVNEQYF
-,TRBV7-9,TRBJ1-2,CASSPGTGVGYTF
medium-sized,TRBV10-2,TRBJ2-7,CASSVQAYEQYF
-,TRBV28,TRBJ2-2,CASSFFLRETGELFF
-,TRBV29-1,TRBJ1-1,CSATGVDTEAFF
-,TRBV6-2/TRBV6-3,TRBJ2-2,CASRATETGELFF
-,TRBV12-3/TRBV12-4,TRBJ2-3,CASSLILTDTQYF
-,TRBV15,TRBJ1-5,CATSRGVGQPQHF
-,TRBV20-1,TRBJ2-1,CSAYPVQGYNEQFF
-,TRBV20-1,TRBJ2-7,CSAGNEGYEQYF
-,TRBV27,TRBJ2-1,CASSGDRVAYNEQFF
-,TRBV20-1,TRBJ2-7,CSARDIFAGGNEQYF
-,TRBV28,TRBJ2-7,CASTTPGQGIEQYF
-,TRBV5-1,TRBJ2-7,CASSLALAPNRYEQYF
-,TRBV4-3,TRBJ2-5,CASSRDRAVQETQYF
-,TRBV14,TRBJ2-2,CASKGGPFTGELFF
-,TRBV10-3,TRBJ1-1,CAISEPRFTEAFF
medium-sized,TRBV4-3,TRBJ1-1,CASSQDRLNTEAFF
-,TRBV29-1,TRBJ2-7,CSVEVDGSYEQYF
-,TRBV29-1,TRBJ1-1,CSVAAGEETEAFF
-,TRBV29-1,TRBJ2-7,CSVEDEDTYEQYF
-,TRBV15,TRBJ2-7,CATSRQGANSYEQYF